This TCR beta chain was identified in a study of blood T cell repertoires in COVID-19. Study in general: From the United States, Italy and Spain came samples of acute and convalescent COVID-19. T cells, B-cell-depleted T cells, or PBMCs provided the cDNA or gDNA that served as material.

V was cut by 1 base and J by 2 bases, with 9 bases left in between. CDR1 is SGHTA and CDR2 is FQGNSA in the germline V gene. The CDR3 has 15 amino acids. The table came from immunoSEQ multiplex PCR; TCRdb's copy has only in-frame clones and leaves some out. The sample comprises roughly 160,000 clones, about 87% of which are singletons, and roughly 26% rests with the top ten. The receptor was derived from a man between 60 and 75 years old with acute or convalescent COVID-19. The V gene is TRBV7-2, the J gene TRBJ1-3; no firm D call. The sequenced material came from peripheral blood. The CDR3 sequence: CASSLGPHAGNTIYF. DNA for the CDR3: TGTGCCAGCAGCTTAGGGCCCCATGCTGGAAACACCATATATTTT.